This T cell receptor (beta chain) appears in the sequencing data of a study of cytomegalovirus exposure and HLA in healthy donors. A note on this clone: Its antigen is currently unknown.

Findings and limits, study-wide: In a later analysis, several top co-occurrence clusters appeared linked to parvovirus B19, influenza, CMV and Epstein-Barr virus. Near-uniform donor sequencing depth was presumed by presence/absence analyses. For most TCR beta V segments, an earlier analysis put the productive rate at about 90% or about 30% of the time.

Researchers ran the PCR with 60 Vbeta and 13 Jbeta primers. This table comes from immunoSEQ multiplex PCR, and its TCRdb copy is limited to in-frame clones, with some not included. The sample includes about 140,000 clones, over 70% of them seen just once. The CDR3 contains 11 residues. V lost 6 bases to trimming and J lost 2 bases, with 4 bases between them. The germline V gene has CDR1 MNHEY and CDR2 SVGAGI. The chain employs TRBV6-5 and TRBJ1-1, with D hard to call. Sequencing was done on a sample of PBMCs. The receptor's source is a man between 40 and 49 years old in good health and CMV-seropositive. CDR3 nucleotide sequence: TGTGCCAGCAGATATAACACTGAAGCTTTCTTT. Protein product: CASRYNTEAFF.